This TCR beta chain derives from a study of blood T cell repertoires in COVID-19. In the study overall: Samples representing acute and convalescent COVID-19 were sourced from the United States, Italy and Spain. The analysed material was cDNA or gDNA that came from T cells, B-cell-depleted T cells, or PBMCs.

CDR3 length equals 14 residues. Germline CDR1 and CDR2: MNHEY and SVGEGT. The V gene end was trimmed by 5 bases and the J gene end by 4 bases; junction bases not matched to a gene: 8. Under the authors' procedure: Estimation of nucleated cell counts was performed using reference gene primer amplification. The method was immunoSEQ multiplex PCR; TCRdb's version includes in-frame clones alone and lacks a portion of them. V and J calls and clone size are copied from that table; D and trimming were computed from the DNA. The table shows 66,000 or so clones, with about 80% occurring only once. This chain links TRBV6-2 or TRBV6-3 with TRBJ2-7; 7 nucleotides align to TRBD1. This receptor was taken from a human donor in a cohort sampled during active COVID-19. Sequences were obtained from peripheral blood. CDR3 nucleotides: TGTGCCAGCAGTCCGCCGGGACAGTTATACGAGCAGTACTTC. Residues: CASSPPGQLYEQYF.